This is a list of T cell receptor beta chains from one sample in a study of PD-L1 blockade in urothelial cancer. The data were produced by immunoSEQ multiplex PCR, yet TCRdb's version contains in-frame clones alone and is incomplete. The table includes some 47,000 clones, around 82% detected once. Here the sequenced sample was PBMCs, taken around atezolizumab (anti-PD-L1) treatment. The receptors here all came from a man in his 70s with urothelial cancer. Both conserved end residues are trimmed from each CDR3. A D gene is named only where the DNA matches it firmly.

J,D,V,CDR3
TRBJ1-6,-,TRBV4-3,ASSQGGGQNSPLH
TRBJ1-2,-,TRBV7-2,ASSLPRSLYGYT
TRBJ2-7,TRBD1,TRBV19,ASKLRQGYEQY
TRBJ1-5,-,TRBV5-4,ATGEWGNQPQH
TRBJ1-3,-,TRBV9,ASSVDFSSGNTIY
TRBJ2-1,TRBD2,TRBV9,ASSSRTSGGTDEQF
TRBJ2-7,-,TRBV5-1,ASSLITSSYEQY
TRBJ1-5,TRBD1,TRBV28,ASGNQGAEEPQH
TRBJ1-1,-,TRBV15,ATSRDLQGEAF
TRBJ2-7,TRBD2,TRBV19,ASSIAGGLALSGEQY
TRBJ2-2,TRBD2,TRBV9,ASSPGLAGGEGTGELF
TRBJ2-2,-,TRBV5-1,ASREGDSPRGELF
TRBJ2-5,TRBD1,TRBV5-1,ASSLEAGGIQETQY
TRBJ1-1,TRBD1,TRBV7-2,ASSLRQGAHTTEAF
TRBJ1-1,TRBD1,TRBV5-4,ASSLPGQGSIGDTEAF
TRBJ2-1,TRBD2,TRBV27,ASSLSRESYNEQF
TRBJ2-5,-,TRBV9,ASSSSGTSETQY
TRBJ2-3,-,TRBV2,ASRPSTRITDTQY
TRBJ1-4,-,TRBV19,ASSPMTAEKLF
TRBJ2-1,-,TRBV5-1,ASSGGTAGPYNEQF
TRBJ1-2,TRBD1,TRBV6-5,ASSPTGFNGYT
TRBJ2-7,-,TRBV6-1,ASSEVAWTVSYEQY
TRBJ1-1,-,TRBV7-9,ASSFQANRAEAF
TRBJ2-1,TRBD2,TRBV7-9,ASSRRGNSYNEQF
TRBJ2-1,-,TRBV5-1,ASSSPSLFNEQF
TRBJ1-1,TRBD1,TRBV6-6,ASSYQLTGTEAF
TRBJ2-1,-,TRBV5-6,ASSLVRRGIYNEQF
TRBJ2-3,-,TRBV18,ASSQSPGSADTQY
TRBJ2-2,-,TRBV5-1,ASSLEATTGELF
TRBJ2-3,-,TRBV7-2,ASSQERLLAQY
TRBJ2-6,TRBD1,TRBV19,ASSYRDRAGANVLT
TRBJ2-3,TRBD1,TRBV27,ASSLEQGRTDTQY
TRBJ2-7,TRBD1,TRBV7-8,ASSLAWGTVSDYEQY
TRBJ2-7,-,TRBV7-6,ASSSGGRAYEQY
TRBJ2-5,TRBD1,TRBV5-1,ASSLGGTGEETQY
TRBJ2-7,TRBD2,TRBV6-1,ASSDQRESYEQY
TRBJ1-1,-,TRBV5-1,ASSLNSHSQIRGNTEAF